The clone carrying this T cell receptor (beta chain) was counted many times. This CDR3 has 15 residues. The germline CDR1 and CDR2 sequences are SQVTM and ANQGSEA. V shed 2 bases, J shed 7 bases, and the junction held 5 bases outside the gene matches. TCRdb analysed the RT-PCR reads with MiXCR anew, one entry per CDR3 protein. The sample lists about 700,000 distinct CDR3 sequences, about 14% seen once, with roughly 3.6% in the top ten. The chain links TRBV29-1 to TRBJ2-2, with 12 bases matching TRBD2. The specimen sequenced was memory CD4+ T cells from blood. The receptor comes from a female donor in good health, serving as a healthy control. DNA for the CDR3: TGCAGCGTTGAACTAGCGGGGGGGAGGAACGGGGAGCTGTTTTTT. It specifies CSVELAGGRNGELFF.